One sample yielded the 16 T cell receptor beta chains listed below, sequenced in a study of shared clonotypes between healthy human individuals. Only in-frame clones appear in the TCRdb table, and some are missing; sequencing was by immunoSEQ multiplex PCR. The sample lists some 2,500,000 clones, approximately 93% occurring once. Sequences were obtained from naive CD4+ T cells from PBMCs. Noted subset: CD45RA+ positively selected. The receptors derive from a man in his late teens or twenties in good health. Some clones in this sample may be carry-over from other donors' samples.

The genes are TRBV16 and TRBJ2-1, with D perhaps given as TRBD1 or TRBD2 (6 bases each). This CDR3 comprises 13 residues. Germline assignment: CDR1 KGHSY and CDR2 FQNENV. V lost 3 bases and J lost 9, with 12 bases in between. The CDR3 protein is CASSHGGGGEQFF. The CDR3 nucleotides are TGTGCCAGCAGCCACGGAGGGGGAGGTGAGCAGTTCTTC.

This chain connects TRBV7-9 to TRBJ2-1, with 9 bases that match TRBD2. Germline CDR1 is SEHNR and CDR2 is FQNEAQ (reference sequence). Trimming cost V 0 bases and J 3 bases; bases outside gene matches: 3. The CDR3 contains 16 residues. The CDR3 protein is CASSLASGGGYNEQFF. CDR3 nucleotides: TGTGCCAGCAGCTTAGCTAGCGGGGGTGGCTACAATGAGCAGTTCTTC.

This clone has more than one count but fewer than ten. Other DNA sequences in the sample encode the same CDR3. The rearrangement uses TRBV7-2 and TRBJ1-1, with D possibly TRBD1 on 6 matching bases. This CDR3 is built from 13 residues. Trimming shortened V by 6 bases and J by 2 bases, and 10 bases separated the two germline ends. Germline V CDR1 and CDR2: SGHTA, FQGNSA. The chain's CDR3 is CASSRQENTEAFF. CDR3 sequence (DNA): TGTGCCAGCAGTCGACAGGAAAACACTGAAGCTTTCTTT.

The chain is built from TRBV7-2 and TRBJ2-7; TRBD1 matches 9 bases. J was trimmed by 5 bases and V by 5 bases; bases with no gene match: 10. CDR3 length: 15 amino acids. CDR1 is SGHTA, CDR2 FQGNSA, per germline. CDR3 residues: CASSLMGQGGHEQYF. The CDR3 DNA is TGTGCCAGCAGCCTAATGGGACAGGGAGGGCACGAGCAGTACTTC. Drawing the rest from reference TRBV7-2 and TRBJ2-7, the complete variable domain is GAGVSQSPSNKVTEKGKDVELRCDPISGHTALYWYRQSLGQGLEFLIYFQGNSAPDKSGLPSDRFSAERTGGSVSTLTIQRTQQEDSAVYLCASSLMGQGGHEQYFGPGTRLTVT.

This clone was seen more than once but under ten times. This rearrangement joins TRBV6-5 to TRBJ1-2; D call uncertain. Germline assignment: CDR1 MNHEY and CDR2 SVGAGI. The CDR3 sequence is 14 residues long. V was pared by 5 bases and J by 3 bases, with 13 bases between. The CDR3 DNA reads TGTGCCAGCAGTACCCGGACGGCAGACTATGGCTACACCTTC. Translated: CASSTRTADYGYTF.

The rearrangement uses TRBV5-4 and TRBJ2-5, with 8 bases identical to TRBD1. The CDR3 extends over 13 amino acids. Trimming cost V 4 bases and J 4 bases; bases outside gene matches: 3. Germline CDR1 is SGHNT and CDR2 is YYREEE (reference sequence). The CDR3 nucleotides are TGTGCCAGCAGCACCGGACAGGGAGAGACCCAGTACTTC. Translated: CASSTGQGETQYF.

Concerning this clone: The same CDR3 arises from other DNA sequences in this sample as well. V is TRBV28 and J is TRBJ1-5; TRBD1 matches 9 bases. Germline lookup yields CDR1 MDHEN and CDR2 SYDVKM. V lost 2 bases and J lost 6; bases outside the gene matches: 2. There are 14 residues in the CDR3. CDR3 DNA: TGTGCCAGCAGTTTAGGGACAGGGTCTCAGCCCCAGCATTTT. Residues: CASSLGTGSQPQHF.

The V call is TRBV5-1, the J call TRBJ1-3, with D possibly TRBD1 on 5 matching bases. Trimming took off 4 bases at V and 0 bases at J, with 11 bases between the two ends. The length of the CDR3 is 15 residues. Germline V gene data show CDR1 as SGHRS and CDR2 as YFSETQ. In nucleotides, the CDR3 is TGCGCCAGCAGCATCGTTGGGGGCTCTGGAAACACCATATATTTT. Its protein is CASSIVGGSGNTIYF.

The genes are TRBV10-3 and TRBJ2-7; 12 nucleotides align to TRBD2. The trim removed 3 bases at V and 6 bases at J, leaving 15 bases unmatched. Germline V gene sequence: CDR1 ENHRY, CDR2 SYGVKD. The CDR3 covers 18 residues. CDR3 bases: TGTGCCATCAGTGACCCAGGACAGTCCGGGACTAGCGGGTTCGAGCAGTACTTC. Its protein product is CAISDPGQSGTSGFEQYF.

This chain joins TRBV7-3 and TRBJ2-2; 8 bases agree with TRBD2. This CDR3 is 16 amino acids long. J gave up 7 bases and V 5 bases, and 12 bases lay outside the gene matches. CDR1 is SGHTA, CDR2 FQGTGA, per germline. The CDR3 coding sequence is TGTGCCAGCAGCCTTTTCGGGAGGGCTTTAAGCGGGGAGCTGTTTTTT. It is translated as CASSLFGRALSGELFF.

The chain recombines TRBV29-1 with TRBJ2-5; 13 positions match TRBD2. This CDR3 has 15 amino acids. V dropped 4 bases and J dropped 5; count of bases not matched to a gene: 7. The germline gives CDR1 SQVTM, CDR2 ANQGSEA. CDR3 in DNA: TGCAGCGTTGTAACTAGCGGGAGGGCCGGGGAGACCCAGTACTTC. It is translated as CSVVTSGRAGETQYF.

This clone was seen only once. The J gene is TRBJ2-7, the V gene TRBV7-3, with 12 bases that match TRBD2. Germline CDR1 and CDR2: SGHTA and FQGTGA. CDR3 length equals 16 residues. V lost 5 bases and J lost 5; bases outside the gene matches: 10. The CDR3 region is CASSRKASGRGDEQYF. In nucleotides, the CDR3 is TGTGCCAGCAGCCGAAAAGCTAGCGGGAGGGGAGACGAGCAGTACTTC.

The chain has TRBV7-9 and TRBJ2-2; weak D call: TRBD2 (5 bases). The CDR3 runs 15 residues. The V gene's germline CDR1 is SEHNR and CDR2 FQNEAQ (reference sequence). V was cut by 1 base and J by 4 bases, with 10 bases left in between. The CDR3 DNA is TGTGCCAGCAGCTTAGAATCAGGACTCACCGGGGAGCTGTTTTTT. Translated, it gives CASSLESGLTGELFF.

V usage is TRBV25-1 and J usage is TRBJ2-1, with 15 bases aligning to TRBD2. Germline V CDR1 and CDR2: MGHDK, SYGVNS. The CDR3 sequence is 17 residues long. V lost 3 bases and J lost 1; bases outside the gene matches: 1. The CDR3 sequence is CASSDGTSGGSYNEQFF. For the CDR3, the DNA is TGTGCCAGCAGTGACGGGACTAGCGGGGGGTCCTACAATGAGCAGTTCTTC.

CDR3 nucleotide sequence: TGTGCCAGCAGTTGGGCTGCGATGCGTGATAACTATGGCTACACCTTC. It translates to CASSWAAMRDNYGYTF. The chain uses TRBV27 and TRBJ1-2; no clear D gene. Deletions cut 4 bases from V and 1 base from J, with 16 bases between. The CDR3 runs to 16 residues. CDR1 MNHEY and CDR2 SMNVEV come from the germline V gene (reference sequence).

The rearrangement uses TRBV11-2 and TRBJ2-5; D assignment may be TRBD1 or TRBD2 (5 bases each). The J call may be faulty, since TRBJ2-7 better matches the DNA end. This CDR3 has 13 amino acids. CDR1 is SGHAT and CDR2 is FQNNGV in the germline V gene. This CDR3 reads CASSLGRLYEQYF. CDR3 DNA sequence: TGTGCCAGCAGCTTGGGACGCCTCTACGAGCAGTACTTC.